The source of this TCR beta chain is a study of response to subunit inactivated influenza vaccine. V trimming: 3 bases; J trimming: 8 bases; junction bases outside the gene matches: 6. Germline V lookup: CDR1 SGDLS, CDR2 YYNGEE. The CDR3 consists of 14 residues. A few counts support this clonotype. The antigen remains unidentified. Findings and limits, study-wide: After each seasonal influenza vaccination, few new T cells are recruited, the authors suggested.

One entry per CDR3 protein results from TCRdb running MiXCR on the RT-PCR reads. Seen here are 450,000 to 600,000 distinct CDR3 sequences, approximately 15% observed once, and the top ten hold 3%. The material sequenced was CD4+ T cells sorted from PBMCs, taken approximately 25 months after vaccination. This chain joins TRBV9 and TRBJ1-4; 8 bases agree with TRBD1. The origin of this receptor is a man aged 45 to 75 who received an inactivated influenza vaccine. The CDR3 reads CASSATGVREKLFF. In DNA, the CDR3 is TGTGCCAGCAGCGCGACAGGGGTTAGGGAAAAACTGTTTTTT.